This T cell receptor (beta chain) came from a study of cytomegalovirus exposure and HLA in healthy donors. Study-wide findings and caveats: The study carried out a later analysis of TCR beta sequences. It associated approximately 17,000 of them with specific HLA alleles at a false discovery rate of 0.05. Being productive about 90% or about 30% of the time was typical of most TCR beta V segments in an earlier analysis. Evidence from a later analysis indicated that most CMV-associated TCR beta chains looked HLA-restricted.

This clone has a single count. Its antigen is undetermined. The PCR was carried out with 60 Vbeta primers and 13 Jbeta primers. The data were produced by immunoSEQ multiplex PCR, yet TCRdb's version contains in-frame clones alone and is incomplete. The sample lists some 120,000 clones, 76% seen once, with around 2.1% in the top ten. The sample taken for sequencing was PBMCs. This TCR came from a man aged 50 or older in good health and CMV-seronegative.

CDR3 sequence (DNA): TGTGCCAGCAGTACCCTTCGGGGAACCGACACTGAAGCTTTCTTT. This sequence encodes CASSTLRGTDTEAFF. This chain joins TRBV28 and TRBJ1-1; D gene unclear. The CDR3 contains 15 residues. Trimming removed 5 bases from V and 3 bases from J, with 16 bases in between. Germline lookup yields CDR1 MDHEN and CDR2 SYDVKM.